The entry below describes one T cell receptor (beta chain). Its matching antigen is unknown. From germline, CDR1 is MRHNA and CDR2 SNTAGT. V lost 0 bases, J lost 4 bases, and 4 bases stayed unmatched. CDR3 length equals 15 residues. Sequencing involved patients with CD8+CD57+ cell expansion previously shown by flow cytometry. Therapy had not been given to patients before blood sampling. The data derive from a study of CD8+CD57+ T cells in acquired aplastic anemia. Study context: Yields of DNA that came from sorted CD4+ and CD8+ cells averaged about 2.9 ug.

Genomic DNA templated the TCR beta VDJ and CDR3 profiling. Via MiXCR, TCRdb re-called the reads, giving one row per CDR3 protein. The sample has 160,000 or so distinct CDR3 sequences; 60% to 80% are singletons. Study results and limitations: Shared by patients and controls, fewer than 30 CD8+ CDR3s were abundant in patients.

Material: sorted CD4+, CD8+, or CD8+CD57+ T cells (not recorded which) from PBMCs. The chain is built from TRBV6-4 and TRBJ2-3, with TRBD2 matching over 7 bases. This receptor was taken from a human donor with aplastic anemia. CDR3 protein: CASSDSGGSADTQYF. The DNA of the CDR3 is TGTGCCAGCAGTGACTCGGGAGGGAGCGCAGATACGCAGTATTTT.